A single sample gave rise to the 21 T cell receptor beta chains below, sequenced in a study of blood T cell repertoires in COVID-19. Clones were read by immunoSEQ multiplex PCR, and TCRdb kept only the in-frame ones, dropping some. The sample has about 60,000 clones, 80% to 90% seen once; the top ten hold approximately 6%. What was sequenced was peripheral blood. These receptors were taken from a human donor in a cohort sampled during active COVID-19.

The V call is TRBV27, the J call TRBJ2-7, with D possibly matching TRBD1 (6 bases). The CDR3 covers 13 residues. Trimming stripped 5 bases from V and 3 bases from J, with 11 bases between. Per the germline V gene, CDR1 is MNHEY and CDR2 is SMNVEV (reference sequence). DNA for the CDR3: TGTGCCAGCAGTCGGCCAGGGGTCTACGAGCAGTACTTC. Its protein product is CASSRPGVYEQYF.

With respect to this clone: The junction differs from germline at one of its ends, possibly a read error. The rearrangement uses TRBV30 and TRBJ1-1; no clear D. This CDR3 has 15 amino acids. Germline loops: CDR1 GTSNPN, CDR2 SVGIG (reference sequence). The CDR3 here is CAWSVLGLMNAEAFF. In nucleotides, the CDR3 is TGTGCCTGGAGTGTACTAGGGCTAATGAACGCTGAAGCTTTCTTT.

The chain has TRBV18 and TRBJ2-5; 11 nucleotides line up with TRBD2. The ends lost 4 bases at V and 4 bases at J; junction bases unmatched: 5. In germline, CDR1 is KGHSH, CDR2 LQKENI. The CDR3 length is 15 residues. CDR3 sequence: CASSRLTSGRETQYF. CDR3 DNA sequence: TGTGCCAGCTCACGTCTAACTAGCGGGAGAGAGACCCAGTACTTC.

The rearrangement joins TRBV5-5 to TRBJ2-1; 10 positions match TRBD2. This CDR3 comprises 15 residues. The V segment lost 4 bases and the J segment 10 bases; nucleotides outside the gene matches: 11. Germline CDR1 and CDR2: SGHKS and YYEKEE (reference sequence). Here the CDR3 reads CASSLYGASGGEQFF. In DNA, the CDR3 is TGTGCCAGCAGCCTCTACGGGGCTAGCGGGGGAGAGCAGTTCTTC.

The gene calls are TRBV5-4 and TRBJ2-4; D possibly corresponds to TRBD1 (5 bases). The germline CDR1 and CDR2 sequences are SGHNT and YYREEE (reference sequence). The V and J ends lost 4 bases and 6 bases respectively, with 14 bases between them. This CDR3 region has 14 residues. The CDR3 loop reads CASSAGQPGNIQYF. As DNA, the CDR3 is TGTGCCAGCAGCGCAGGGCAGCCGGGAAACATTCAGTACTTC.

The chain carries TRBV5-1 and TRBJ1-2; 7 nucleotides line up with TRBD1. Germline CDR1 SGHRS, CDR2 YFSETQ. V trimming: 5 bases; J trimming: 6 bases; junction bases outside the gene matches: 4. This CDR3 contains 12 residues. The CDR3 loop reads CASSRQGDGYTF. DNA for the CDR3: TGCGCCAGCAGTCGGCAGGGGGATGGCTACACCTTC.

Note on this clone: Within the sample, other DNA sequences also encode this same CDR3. CDR3 loop: CASSLVGSGTEAFF. In nucleotides, the CDR3 is TGTGCCAGCAGCTTAGTAGGGAGCGGCACTGAAGCTTTCTTT. This rearrangement joins TRBV7-2 to TRBJ1-1; D is unclear. The CDR3 loop spans 14 amino acids. Germline V gene sequence: CDR1 SGHTA, CDR2 FQGNSA. V was shortened by 1 base and J by 4 bases, with 10 bases between the two germline ends.

CDR3 loop: CASSLNSGTNTGELFF. The CDR3 DNA sequence: TGTGCCAGCAGCTTAAATAGCGGAACGAACACCGGGGAGCTGTTTTTT. The chain couples TRBV7-9 to TRBJ2-2; TRBD2 is a possible D gene (6 bases). CDR3 size: 16 residues. Germline V lookup: CDR1 SEHNR, CDR2 FQNEAQ (reference sequence). V dropped 2 bases and J dropped 0 bases, with 10 bases sitting between them.

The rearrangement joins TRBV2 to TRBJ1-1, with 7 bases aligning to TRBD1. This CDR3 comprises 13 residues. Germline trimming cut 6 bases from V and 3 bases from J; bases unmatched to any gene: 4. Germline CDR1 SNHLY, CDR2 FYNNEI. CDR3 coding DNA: TGTGCCAGCAGAAGCACAGGGGACACTGAAGCTTTCTTT. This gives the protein CASRSTGDTEAFF.

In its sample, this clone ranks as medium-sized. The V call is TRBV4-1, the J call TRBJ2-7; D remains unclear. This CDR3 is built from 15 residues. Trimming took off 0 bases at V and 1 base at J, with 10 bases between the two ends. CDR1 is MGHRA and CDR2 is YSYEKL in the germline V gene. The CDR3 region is CASSQESGESYEQYF. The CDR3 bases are TGCGCCAGCAGCCAAGAGTCCGGTGAATCCTACGAGCAGTACTTC.

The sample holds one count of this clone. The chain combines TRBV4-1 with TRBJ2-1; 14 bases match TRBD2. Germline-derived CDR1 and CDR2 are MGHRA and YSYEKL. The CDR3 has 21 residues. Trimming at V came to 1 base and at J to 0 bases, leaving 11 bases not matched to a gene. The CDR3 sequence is CASSQAVRGTSGRRSYNEQFF. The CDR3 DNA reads TGCGCCAGCAGCCAAGCGGTCAGGGGGACTAGCGGGAGACGCTCCTACAATGAGCAGTTCTTC.

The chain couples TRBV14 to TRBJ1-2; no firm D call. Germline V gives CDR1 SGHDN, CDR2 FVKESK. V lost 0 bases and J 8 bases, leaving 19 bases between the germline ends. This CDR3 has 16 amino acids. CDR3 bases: TGTGCCAGCAGCCAAGATCTAGCAGGCCCCCTTAGGGGCTACACCTTC. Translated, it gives CASSQDLAGPLRGYTF.

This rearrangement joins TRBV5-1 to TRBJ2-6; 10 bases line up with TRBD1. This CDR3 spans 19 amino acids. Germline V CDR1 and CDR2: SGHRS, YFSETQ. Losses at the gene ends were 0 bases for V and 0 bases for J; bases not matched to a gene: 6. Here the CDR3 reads CASSLGTGGSLSGANVLTF. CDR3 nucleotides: TGCGCCAGCAGCTTGGGGACAGGGGGTAGCCTCTCTGGGGCCAACGTCCTGACTTTC.

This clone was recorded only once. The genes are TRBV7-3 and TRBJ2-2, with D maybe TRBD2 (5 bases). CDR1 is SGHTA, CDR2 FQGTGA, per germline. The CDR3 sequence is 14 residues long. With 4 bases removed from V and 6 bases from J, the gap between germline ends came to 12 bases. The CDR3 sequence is CASSSTDYAGELFF. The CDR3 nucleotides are TGTGCCAGCAGCTCAACAGACTACGCCGGGGAGCTGTTTTTT.

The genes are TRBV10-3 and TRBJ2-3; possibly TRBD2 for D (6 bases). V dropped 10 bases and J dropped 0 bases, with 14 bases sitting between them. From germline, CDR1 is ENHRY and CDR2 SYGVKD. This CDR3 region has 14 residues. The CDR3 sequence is CATRLGLSTDTQYF. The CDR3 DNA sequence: TGTGCCACCAGACTGGGACTCAGCACAGATACGCAGTATTTT.

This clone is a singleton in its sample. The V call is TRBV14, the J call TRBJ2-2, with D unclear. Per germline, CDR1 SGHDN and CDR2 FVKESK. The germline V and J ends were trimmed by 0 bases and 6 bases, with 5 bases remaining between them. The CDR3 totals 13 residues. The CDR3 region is CASSQDEAGELFF. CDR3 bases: TGTGCCAGCAGCCAAGATGAGGCCGGGGAGCTGTTTTTT.

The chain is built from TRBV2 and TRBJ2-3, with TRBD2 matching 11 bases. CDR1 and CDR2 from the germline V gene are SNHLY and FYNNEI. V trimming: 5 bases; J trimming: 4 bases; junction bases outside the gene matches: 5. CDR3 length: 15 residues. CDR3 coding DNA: TGTGCCAGCAGTCTCGGGACTAGCGGCTCAGATACGCAGTATTTT. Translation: CASSLGTSGSDTQYF.

CDR3 residues: CASSLALASGGETQYF. CDR3 coding DNA: TGTGCCAGCAGCTTAGCGCTCGCTAGCGGGGGGGAGACCCAGTACTTC. The chain is built from TRBV7-6 and TRBJ2-5; 11 positions agree with TRBD2. The V segment lost 0 bases and the J segment 5 bases; nucleotides outside the gene matches: 5. The V gene's germline CDR1 is SGHVS and CDR2 FNYEAQ. The CDR3 has 16 residues.

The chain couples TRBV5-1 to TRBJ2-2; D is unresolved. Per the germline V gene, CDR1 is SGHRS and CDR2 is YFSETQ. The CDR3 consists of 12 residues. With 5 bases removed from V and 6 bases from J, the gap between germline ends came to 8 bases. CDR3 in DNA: TGCGCCAGCAGGGTAATAGCCGGGGAGCTGTTTTTT. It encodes CASRVIAGELFF.

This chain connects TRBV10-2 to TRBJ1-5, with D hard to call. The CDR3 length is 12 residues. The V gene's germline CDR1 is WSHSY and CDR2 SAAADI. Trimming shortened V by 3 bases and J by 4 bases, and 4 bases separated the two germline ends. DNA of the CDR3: TGCGCCAGCAGTGACGGGAATCAGCCCCAGCATTTT. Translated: CASSDGNQPQHF.

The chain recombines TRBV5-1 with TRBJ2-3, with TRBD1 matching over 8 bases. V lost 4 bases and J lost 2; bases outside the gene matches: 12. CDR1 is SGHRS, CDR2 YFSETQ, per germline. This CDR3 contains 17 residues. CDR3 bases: TGCGCCAGCAGCCTCGGGACAGGCCGGTTCTCCACAGATACGCAGTATTTT. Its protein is CASSLGTGRFSTDTQYF.